What follows is one T cell receptor (beta chain) and its context. Its matching antigen is unknown. This sample was taken from a study of cytomegalovirus exposure and HLA in healthy donors. Regarding the study as a whole: In an earlier analysis, most TCR beta V segments were productive about 87% or about 30% of the time. Rare sequences made up most TCRs, while some public TCRs were found in many donors. A list of approximately 160 TCR beta chains associated with cytomegalovirus was given.

With 60 Vbeta and 13 Jbeta primers, the PCR was carried out. Data came from immunoSEQ multiplex PCR; TCRdb stores just in-frame clones and leaves some out. The sample contains about 150,000 clones, approximately 70% of which appear only once. Germline V gene sequence: CDR1 SGHDT, CDR2 YYEEEE. The CDR3 has 14 residues. V was cut by 3 bases and J by 1 base, with 5 bases left in between. The rearrangement links TRBV5-6 to TRBJ2-6, with D hard to call. The TCR comes from a woman between 18 and 30 years old in good health and CMV-seronegative. Sequencing was carried out using PBMCs. CDR3 DNA sequence: TGTGCCAGCAGCTCCCGTTCTGGGGCCAACGTCCTGACTTTC. Residues: CASSSRSGANVLTF.